This TCR beta chain was observed in a study of OX40 agonist ivuxolimab in advanced cancers. Unmatched junction bases numbered 13, after V lost 6 bases and J lost 7 bases. Germline V gene data show CDR1 as LGHNA and CDR2 as YSLEER. The CDR3 covers 16 residues. TCRdb's table, derived via immunoSEQ multiplex PCR, lists solely in-frame clones and lacks some. This repertoire shows fewer than 120,000 clones, about 92% found once; its top ten account for 0.27%. This sequence joins TRBV4-3 and TRBJ2-1; 9 bases match TRBD2. Sequences were derived from CD4+ or CD8+ T cells sorted from blood, sampled in a trial of the OX40 agonist ivuxolimab. The origin of this receptor is an adult with an advanced solid tumor such as melanoma, head and neck, liver or kidney cancer. The CDR3 sequence: CASSRRRGGSSNEQFF. CDR3 DNA sequence: TGCGCCAGCAGTCGCAGGCGGGGGGGGTCGAGTAATGAGCAGTTCTTC.